This TCR beta chain was sequenced during a study of blood T cell repertoires in COVID-19 (dated by TCRdb to 2020 to 2022). Broadly, across the study: Recovered participants in ImmuneRACE Cohort 3 were defined by two consecutive negative NP/OP PCR tests, clearance by a healthcare professional, or resolution of symptoms. The prospective study material was composed of cDNA or gDNA derived from T cells, B-cell-depleted T cells, or PBMCs. Where available, HLA class I and class II types were obtained from metadata supplied by the sample provider rather than from assay-based typing. A de-identified subject ID, COVID-19 status, age in years and sex were almost always included in the sample metadata. The collaborator samples originated in the United States, Italy and Spain and spanned the acute and convalescent phases of COVID-19. The repertoires were released in a freely available public database intended as a resource for research on the immune response to SARS-CoV-2. The samples were drawn from two sources: the first 160 participants of the ongoing ImmuneRACE study, and 1,000 to 1,500 subjects contributed by 6 global collaborators. The dataset comprised deeply sampled blood TCRbeta repertoires from subjects exposed to, actively infected with, or recovered from COVID-19.

A note on this clone: Its binding antigen is unknown. Per-base qualities were not stored, and no clone one base away is much larger.

Relative to germline, V is 2 bases shorter and J is 8 bases shorter, with 19 bases between their ends. The germline V gene encodes CDR1 MNHNY and CDR2 SVGAGI (reference sequence). From the cysteine up to the phenylalanine, the CDR3 has a length of 15 residues. The read is trimmed to its CDR3 DNA, 45 bases read in frame from base 1. Overall study outcomes, separate from this receptor: How much clinical and demographic metadata was included differed by source and by participant, and the metadata was provided uncurated.

TCRbeta CDR3 regions were amplified from genomic DNA using the immunoSEQ Assay, a bias-controlled multiplex PCR. The published analysis was carried out like this. Nucleated cell counts per sample were estimated from amplification of reference gene primers within the assay. To quantify the absolute abundance of each unique TCRbeta CDR3 rearrangement, sequence reads were collapsed and filtered. For each sample, productive Simpson clonality was calculated as the square root of Simpson's diversity index across productive rearrangements. TCRdb stores this immuneACCESS table with in-frame sequences only. Part of the clones is absent; in the studies checked, under half of the shortfall reflects unresolved V genes, and no reason is known for the rest. That table supplies the V and J calls and clone size; D and trimming were determined from the DNA. The sample table lists over 110,000 clones, 84% of them with a count of one. 3% to 4% of the sample is taken by the ten largest.

Enrolling through a virtual design, the prospective study's participants ranged in age from about 18 to 89 years and lived across approximately 25 United States geographic areas. Cohort assignment in the prospective study relied on participant-reported clinical history from a screening survey and a study questionnaire. Mobile phlebotomists in the prospective study collected whole blood, serum and a nasopharyngeal or oropharyngeal swab from every participant. Participants in the prospective study had the option to provide additional blood draws and questionnaires over a roughly two-month period. Before DNA extraction, prospective study blood samples were shipped either frozen or at room temperature.

This TCR came from a man in his fifties or sixties in a cohort exposed to, infected with or recovered from COVID-19 (not recorded which). The specimen was PBMCs or T cells enriched from blood (not recorded which). The chain is assembled from TRBV6-6 and TRBJ2-7, and perhaps TRBD2 as D gene, on 6 matching bases. The DNA sequence is TGTGCCAGCAGTTACGGACTTATCGGGAGTGAGAAGCAGTACTTC. This sequence encodes CASSYGLIGSEKQYF.